The present entry profiles one T cell receptor beta chain with its context. The target antigen is unknown. These data come from a study of blood T cells in healthy people across ages. Germline V lookup: CDR1 SQVTM, CDR2 ANQGSEA. V dropped 0 bases and J dropped 4 bases, with 6 bases sitting between them. This CDR3 has 12 residues. Study-level points and caveats: Researchers said unsorted PBMCs prevented a conclusive naive versus antigen-experienced comparison. Naive CD4+ cell counts and diversity both ran higher in long-lived than in aged donors.

The authors ran a second PCR of 7 to 11 cycles using a sample-barcoded 5' primer and a J-beta primer mix. The study obtained at least 2.5 million CDR3-containing paired-end reads from every sample. In TCRdb, the 5' RACE reads were re-called with MiXCR into one record per CDR3 protein. The sample holds about 1.8 million distinct CDR3 sequences, around 50% seen once. The receptor comes from a woman between 35 and 50 years old in good health. This chain uses TRBV29-1 with TRBJ1-2; no definite D call. Input material: blood. Here the CDR3 reads CSVEELSYGYTF. In DNA, the CDR3 is TGCAGCGTTGAAGAGCTCTCCTATGGCTACACCTTC.